The 17 T cell receptor beta chains in this list originate from one sample, sequenced in a study of PD-1 blockade in classical Hodgkin lymphoma (dated by TCRdb to 2019 to 2021). Library creation used the immunoSEQ multiplex PCR assay. In its TCRdb copy, this immuneACCESS table keeps in-frame sequences only and misses some clones. Where compared with another copy, unresolved V genes explain less than half of these, and the others have no known cause. The sample records tens of thousands of clones, 88% of which are singletons. The ten largest clones add up to approximately 23% of the sample. The meaning of the sample's time point label: cycle 4 day 1 (C4D1), after about 6 weeks of nivolumab. Relapse after autologous stem cell transplantation had occurred in all trial patients, and cohorts A, B and C were distinguished by prior brentuximab vedotin exposure. The source was peripheral blood mononuclear cells (PBMCs), collected before the fourth cycle of nivolumab. The receptors stem from a human donor with classical Hodgkin lymphoma.

V usage is TRBV6-5 and J usage is TRBJ1-1, with a weak D call TRBD1 (6 bases). CDR3 size: 12 residues. Trimming stripped 2 bases from V and 7 bases from J, with 8 bases between. The germline V gene encodes CDR1 MNHEY and CDR2 SVGAGI. CDR3 residues: CASSYGGHEAFF. CDR3 bases: TGTGCCAGCAGTTACGGGGGACATGAAGCTTTCTTT.

V usage is TRBV7-9 and J usage is TRBJ1-2, with TRBD1 matching 8 bases. Germline CDR1 is SEHNR and CDR2 is FQNEAQ (reference sequence). The CDR3 is 16 residues long. J lost 6 bases, V lost 1 base, and 10 bases had no gene match. The CDR3 loop is CASSLDPRTGRDGYTF. In DNA form, the CDR3 reads TGTGCCAGCAGCTTAGATCCCCGGACAGGGCGGGATGGCTACACCTTC.

This clone turned up a few times. This chain joins TRBV7-9 and TRBJ1-2; tentatively, D is TRBD1 (6 bases). The V gene's germline CDR1 is SEHNR and CDR2 FQNEAQ (reference sequence). Trimming shortened V by 5 bases and J by 4 bases, and 14 bases separated the two germline ends. This CDR3 has 14 amino acids. The CDR3 reads CASSPQGRTYGYTF. The CDR3 bases are TGTGCCAGCAGCCCACAGGGTAGGACCTATGGCTACACCTTC.

This chain connects TRBV6-4 to TRBJ1-4, with 9 bases identical to TRBD1. V shed 6 bases, J shed 0 bases, and the junction held 8 bases outside the gene matches. CDR1 is MRHNA, CDR2 SNTAGT, per germline. The CDR3 is 17 residues long. This chain's CDR3 is CASRLTGGPSTNEKLFF. The CDR3 bases are TGTGCCAGCAGGCTTACAGGGGGCCCCTCAACTAATGAAAAACTGTTTTTT.

The V gene is TRBV27, the J gene TRBJ1-1; TRBD1 might be the D (5 bases). V was clipped by 2 bases and J by 2 bases, with 9 bases between them. The germline V gene encodes CDR1 MNHEY and CDR2 SMNVEV (reference sequence). The CDR3 is 14 amino acids. The CDR3 reads CASSLSRVNTEAFF. The CDR3 coding sequence is TGTGCCAGCAGTTTAAGCAGGGTAAACACTGAAGCTTTCTTT.

This chain links TRBV30 with TRBJ1-5; D perhaps matches TRBD1 (5 bases). Germline V gene sequence: CDR1 GTSNPN, CDR2 SVGIG (reference sequence). The CDR3 covers 14 residues. Trimming removed 2 bases at V and 2 bases at J, with 10 bases between. CDR3 loop: CAWSRRGGNQPQHF. The CDR3 region has the DNA TGTGCCTGGAGTCGACGGGGGGGCAATCAGCCCCAGCATTTT.

This rearrangement joins TRBV7-5 to TRBJ1-5; TRBD1 is the table's D call and was not checked against the DNA. TRBV7-5 is tagged as a pseudogene. The CDR3 length is 13 residues. CDR3 residues: CASSRQDNQPQHF. CDR3 coding DNA: TGTGCCAGCAGCCGACAGGACAATCAGCCCCAGCATTTT.

The rearrangement joins TRBV7-9 to TRBJ1-1, with 7 positions matching TRBD1. V was clipped by 5 bases and J by 5 bases; unmatched bases: 23. From germline, CDR1 is SEHNR and CDR2 FQNEAQ (reference sequence). The CDR3 runs to 19 residues. CDR3 region: CASSLPRQGPTGSTTEAFF. CDR3 DNA: TGTGCCAGCAGCCTACCCCGACAGGGTCCCACGGGTTCCACTACTGAAGCTTTCTTT.

This clone appeared once. V usage is TRBV29-1 and J usage is TRBJ1-2; 7 nucleotides line up with TRBD1. Germline V CDR1 and CDR2: SQVTM, ANQGSEA. CDR3 length: 12 amino acids. The V and J ends lost 3 bases and 7 bases, in that order; junction bases with no gene match: 5. The CDR3 DNA follows: TGCAGCGTTGATACGCCAGGGGGTGGCTACACCTTC. Its translation is CSVDTPGGGYTF.

This clone was recorded once. The chain uses TRBV30 and TRBJ1-5; 8 positions agree with TRBD1. This CDR3 is built from 14 residues. Germline CDR1 is GTSNPN and CDR2 is SVGIG (reference sequence). The V and J ends lost 1 base and 6 bases, in that order; junction bases with no gene match: 5. The CDR3 region is CAWSAGQEFQPQHF. In DNA form, the CDR3 reads TGTGCCTGGAGTGCGGGACAGGAGTTTCAGCCCCAGCATTTT.

The chain recombines TRBV6-5 with TRBJ1-1; D is perhaps TRBD1 (5 bases). The germline gives CDR1 MNHEY, CDR2 SVGAGI. The V end lost 5 bases, the J end lost 4 bases, and 14 bases lay between the germline ends. The CDR3 consists of 14 residues. This chain's CDR3 is CASSNGAEPTEAFF. Written as DNA, the CDR3 is TGTGCCAGCAGTAACGGGGCAGAACCCACTGAAGCTTTCTTT.

The chain employs TRBV10-1 and TRBJ2-2; D is undetermined. V lost 5 bases to trimming and J lost 3 bases, with 7 bases between them. Germline assignment: CDR1 WNHNN and CDR2 SYGVQD (reference sequence). This CDR3 spans 13 amino acids. CDR3 in amino acids: CASSRQDTGELFF. The CDR3 DNA is TGCGCCAGCAGTCGGCAGGACACCGGGGAGCTGTTTTTT.

This chain links TRBV2 with TRBJ1-5; possibly TRBD1 for D (6 bases). V lost 6 bases and J 0 bases, leaving 15 bases between the germline ends. Germline V CDR1 and CDR2: SNHLY, FYNNEI. The CDR3 has 16 amino acids. The CDR3 DNA reads TGTGCCAGCAGGGAGCCACAGGGATATAGCAATCAGCCCCAGCATTTT. Protein: CASREPQGYSNQPQHF.

The rearrangement uses TRBV5-1 and TRBJ1-5; perhaps TRBD1 as D (6 bases). Trimming took 4 bases from V and 7 from J, leaving 15 bases between them. This CDR3 comprises 14 residues. From germline, CDR1 is SGHRS and CDR2 YFSETQ. This chain's CDR3 is CASSNGTREQPQHF. In DNA form, the CDR3 reads TGCGCCAGCAGCAACGGGACAAGGGAACAGCCCCAGCATTTT.

This chain links TRBV7-6 with TRBJ1-1; D is perhaps TRBD1 (5 bases). This CDR3 contains 13 residues. The V end was cut by 5 bases, the J end by 6 bases, with 13 bases between. Germline assignment: CDR1 SGHVS and CDR2 FNYEAQ. The CDR3 DNA reads as TGTGCCAGCAGCGCCCAGGGAGGGCCTGAAGCTTTCTTT. It translates to CASSAQGGPEAFF. Together with reference TRBV7-6 and TRBJ1-1, the CDR3 gives the full variable domain: GAGVSQSPRYKVTKRGQDVALRCDPISGHVSLYWYRQALGQGPEFLTYFNYEAQQDKSGLPNDRFSAERPEGSISTLTIQRTEQRDSAMYRCASSAQGGPEAFFGQGTRLTVV.

The rearrangement links TRBV7-6 to TRBJ2-2, with a weak D call TRBD2 (7 bases). The V end was cut by 0 bases, the J end by 3 bases, with 11 bases between. Looked up from germline, CDR1 is SGHVS and CDR2 is FNYEAQ. The CDR3 totals 16 residues. This CDR3 is CASSLAGGPDTGELFF. In DNA, the CDR3 is TGTGCCAGCAGCTTAGCGGGGGGGCCGGACACCGGGGAGCTGTTTTTT. The variable domain in full, completed from reference TRBV7-6 and TRBJ2-2, reads GAGVSQSPRYKVTKRGQDVALRCDPISGHVSLYWYRQALGQGPEFLTYFNYEAQQDKSGLPNDRFSAERPEGSISTLTIQRTEQRDSAMYRCASSLAGGPDTGELFFGEGSRLTVL.

The rearrangement uses TRBV19 and TRBJ2-6; D not resolved. This CDR3 is built from 16 residues. The germline V and J ends were trimmed by 5 bases and 0 bases, with 11 bases remaining between them. Germline-derived CDR1 and CDR2 are LNHDA and SQIVND (reference sequence). The CDR3 nucleotides read TGTGCCAGTAGTCCAGGACCCCCCTCTGGGGCCAACGTCCTGACTTTC. Translated, it gives CASSPGPPSGANVLTF.